One sample yielded the 15 T cell receptor beta chains listed below, sequenced in a study of T-cell reconstitution after alpha-beta-depleted transplantation in children. TCRbeta library construction was performed incorporating unique molecular identifiers. TCRdb re-analysed the PCR reads in MiXCR, keeping a single row per CDR3 protein. The sample has hundreds of thousands of distinct CDR3 sequences; under 15% are singletons. Sequences were derived from PBMCs from the stem cell graft donor, sampled from the stem cell graft. The receptors stem from a human donor who donated a stem cell graft to a child with combined immunodeficiency.

This clonotype was observed at least ten times. This chain connects TRBV12-3 or TRBV12-4 to TRBJ1-3; no clear D gene. V dropped 8 bases and J dropped 1 base, with 6 bases sitting between them. The CDR3 covers 12 residues. The CDR3 DNA reads as TGTGCCAGCTCCTTATCTGGAAACACCATATATTTT. This encodes CASSLSGNTIYF.

The chain links TRBV6-5 to TRBJ2-2, with TRBD2 as a possible D gene (5 bases). The CDR3 is 14 residues long. Germline CDR1 and CDR2: MNHEY and SVGAGI. V lost 2 bases and J 7 bases, leaving 11 bases between the germline ends. CDR3 nucleotide sequence: TGTGCCAGCAGTTACGGGCTAGCAAACGGGGAGCTGTTTTTT. Its protein is CASSYGLANGELFF.

This clonotype was counted between two and nine times. V gene TRBV12-3 or TRBV12-4 combines with J gene TRBJ1-5; possible D gene TRBD1, 6 bases. Trimming took 1 base from V and 0 from J, leaving 10 bases between them. This CDR3 comprises 16 residues. CDR3 in DNA: TGTGCCAGCAGTTTAGAGGGGGAATCTAGCAATCAGCCCCAGCATTTT. It is translated as CASSLEGESSNQPQHF.

This clonotype came up a few times. The V and J genes are TRBV20-1 and TRBJ2-5; no reliable D call. V gave up 2 bases and J gave up 5 bases, with 18 bases separating them. This CDR3 spans 15 amino acids. CDR1 and CDR2 from the germline V gene are DFQATT and SNEGSKA (reference sequence). The CDR3 is CSARSYSGVVETQYF. The CDR3 DNA sequence: TGCAGTGCTAGATCCTACAGTGGGGTAGTGGAGACCCAGTACTTC.

This clonotype was picked up many times. This chain uses TRBV27 with TRBJ2-3; D is unclear. The CDR3 contains 13 residues. V was clipped by 7 bases and J by 2 bases, with 10 bases between them. In germline, CDR1 is MNHEY, CDR2 SMNVEV (reference sequence). As DNA, the CDR3 is TGTGCCAGCAAACCCGCATACACAGATACGCAGTATTTT. Its protein is CASKPAYTDTQYF.

This clonotype occurred many times. CDR3 protein: CAILADGNEQFF. Written as DNA, the CDR3 is TGTGCCATCCTGGCTGATGGGAATGAGCAGTTCTTC. V usage is TRBV10-3 and J usage is TRBJ2-1; no definite D call. Per the germline V gene, CDR1 is ENHRY and CDR2 is SYGVKD. The CDR3 covers 12 residues. The V and J ends lost 8 bases and 7 bases respectively, with 12 bases between them.

This clonotype was seen many times. V usage is TRBV27 and J usage is TRBJ2-2; D not certain. V was trimmed by 6 bases and J by 2 bases, leaving 10 bases between them. The CDR3 is made up of 14 amino acids. Looked up from germline, CDR1 is MNHEY and CDR2 is SMNVEV (reference sequence). Written as DNA, the CDR3 is TGTGCCAGCAGACGACTCACAAACACCGGGGAGCTGTTTTTT. Protein sequence: CASRRLTNTGELFF.

Of note for this clonotype: Sequence at one end of the junction differs from germline and may be a read error. The V gene is TRBV7-7, the J gene TRBJ2-7, with 8 bases aligning to TRBD1. The CDR3 contains 15 residues. Per the germline V gene, CDR1 is SSHAT and CDR2 is FNYEAQ (reference sequence). DNA for the CDR3: TGTGCTAGCAGCCCTGGGACAGGACTCTCCTACGAGCAGTACTTC. Translating it yields CASSPGTGLSYEQYF.

In this sample, this clonotype turned up many times. V usage is TRBV6-1 and J usage is TRBJ2-7; D might be TRBD2 (6 bases). There are 16 residues in the CDR3. V was clipped by 6 bases and J by 2 bases, with 20 bases between them. Germline V gene data show CDR1 as MNHNS and CDR2 as SASEGT. CDR3 nucleotides: TGTGCCAGCAGGCAGTTTTCGGGAGCCCAGCCCTACGAGCAGTACTTC. As protein: CASRQFSGAQPYEQYF.

This clonotype was detected ten times or more. CDR3 in DNA: TGCAGCGTTCAGGGGGCGTGGGAGACCCAGTACTTC. It yields the protein CSVQGAWETQYF. The J gene is TRBJ2-5, the V gene TRBV29-1; 8 bases map to TRBD1. Germline CDR1 SQVTM, CDR2 ANQGSEA. Unmatched junction bases numbered 4, after V lost 5 bases and J lost 5 bases. CDR3 length: 12 residues. Together with reference TRBV29-1 and TRBJ2-5, the CDR3 gives the full variable domain: SAVISQKPSRDICQRGTSLTIQCQVDSQVTMMFWYRQQPGQSLTLIATANQGSEATYESGFVIDKFPISRPNLTFSTLTVSNMSPEDSSIYLCSVQGAWETQYFGPGTRLLVL.

The chain is built from TRBV29-1 and TRBJ2-7; D tentatively fits TRBD1 or TRBD2 (5 bases each). The CDR3 runs 14 residues. Trimming pared 4 bases from V and 1 base from J, leaving 14 bases between. Germline CDR1 reads SQVTM; CDR2 reads ANQGSEA. CDR3 loop: CSVGSRERSYEQYF. The CDR3 DNA follows: TGCAGCGTTGGGAGCAGGGAGAGGTCCTACGAGCAGTACTTC.

This clonotype showed up just a few times. The J gene is TRBJ1-2, the V gene TRBV9; a possible D gene is TRBD1 (5 bases). This CDR3 region has 14 residues. V lost 3 bases and J lost 9, with 18 bases in between. Germline V gives CDR1 SGDLS, CDR2 YYNGEE. The CDR3 region has the DNA TGTGCCAGCAGCGAGGGGCAGGGCGGAGCTCGCTACACCTTC. As protein: CASSEGQGGARYTF.

There are many counts of this clonotype. The gene calls are TRBV25-1 and TRBJ2-7, with a weak D call TRBD1 (6 bases). Deletions cut 1 base from V and 5 bases from J, with 12 bases between. Per germline, CDR1 MGHDK and CDR2 SYGVNS. CDR3 length equals 14 residues. CDR3 DNA sequence: TGTGCCAGCAGTGAATCCTGGACAGTCGACGAGCAGTACTTC. Translating gives CASSESWTVDEQYF.

The chain couples TRBV30 to TRBJ2-1, with 7 nucleotides matching TRBD1. Germline CDR1 and CDR2: GTSNPN and SVGIG (reference sequence). The CDR3 loop spans 14 amino acids. Unmatched junction bases numbered 3, after V lost 3 bases and J lost 1 base. CDR3 amino acids: CAWRRDRSYNEQFF. The CDR3 DNA reads as TGTGCCTGGAGAAGGGACAGATCCTACAATGAGCAGTTCTTC.

With respect to this clonotype: With a much larger clone just one base away, this may be a read error. The chain uses TRBV12-3 or TRBV12-4 and TRBJ2-2; D gene uncertain. This CDR3 is built from 13 residues. This CDR3 is CASRARNTRELFF. The CDR3 nucleotides read TGTGCCAGCAGGGCACGGAACACCAGGGAGCTGTTTTTT.